These 12 T cell receptor beta chains were sequenced from one sample in a study of response to subunit inactivated influenza vaccine. TCRdb reanalysed the RT-PCR reads using MiXCR and keeps one entry per CDR3 protein. The sample carries about 500,000 distinct CDR3 sequences, 16% recorded once. The material was CD4+ T cells sorted from PBMCs, obtained roughly 24 months after vaccination. These receptors came from a man aged 50 to 69 who received an inactivated influenza vaccine.

The chain carries TRBV6-1 and TRBJ2-2; the D call may be TRBD1 or TRBD2 (6 bases each). Germline V gene data show CDR1 as MNHNS and CDR2 as SASEGT. The CDR3 is 17 amino acids. Trimming took 8 bases from V and 0 from J, leaving 19 bases between them. CDR3: CASGAGGLTSNTGELFF. CDR3 bases: TGTGCCAGCGGTGCCGGGGGCCTTACCTCGAACACCGGGGAGCTGTTTTTT.

This clonotype was counted between two and nine times. V usage is TRBV24-1 and J usage is TRBJ2-5; 8 nucleotides match TRBD2. This CDR3 contains 15 residues. V gave up 3 bases and J gave up 5 bases; unmatched junction bases: 7. Germline V gene lookup returns CDR1 KGHDR and CDR2 SFDVKD. As DNA, the CDR3 is TGTGCCACCAGTGATCGGGGGGGGTCTCTCGAGACCCAGTACTTC. This encodes CATSDRGGSLETQYF.

The V and J genes are TRBV2 and TRBJ2-5, with 10 nucleotides matching TRBD1. This CDR3 is built from 14 residues. CDR1 is SNHLY, CDR2 FYNNEI, per germline. V gave up 4 bases and J gave up 5 bases; unmatched junction bases: 4. For the CDR3, the DNA is TGTGCCAGCAGTGTCGACAGGGGGCTCGAGACCCAGTACTTC. Translation: CASSVDRGLETQYF.

This clonotype was found many times. The rearrangement joins TRBV6-5 to TRBJ2-7; D uncertain. V lost 0 bases and J lost 1, with 13 bases in between. The CDR3 is made up of 16 amino acids. Germline values: CDR1 MNHEY, CDR2 SVGAGI. The CDR3 coding sequence is TGTGCCAGCAGTTACTCGTTTTTGCGACCGTCCTACGAGCAGTACTTC. Translated, it gives CASSYSFLRPSYEQYF.

This clonotype was detected many times. The CDR3 region has the DNA TGTGCCAGCAGCCAGGGGGGAGAGACCCAGTACTTC. Amino acid sequence: CASSQGGETQYF. The chain recombines TRBV2 with TRBJ2-5; tentatively, D is TRBD1 (7 bases). V was cut by 6 bases and J by 4 bases, with 9 bases left in between. The germline V gene encodes CDR1 SNHLY and CDR2 FYNNEI. CDR3 length: 12 amino acids.

In DNA form, the CDR3 reads TGTGCCAGCAGCCAAGTAGGAGGGTTCACCGGGGAGCTGTTTTTT. This gives the protein CASSQVGGFTGELFF. V usage is TRBV3-1 and J usage is TRBJ2-2, with TRBD2 as a possible D gene (6 bases). This CDR3 has 15 amino acids. Looked up from germline, CDR1 is LGHDT and CDR2 is YNNKEL (reference sequence). V lost 1 base to trimming and J lost 4 bases, with 10 bases between them. The full variable domain, with the rest looked up from reference TRBV3-1 and TRBJ2-2, is DTAVSQTPKYLVTQMGNDKSIKCEQNLGHDTMYWYKQDSKKFLKIMFSYNNKELIINETVPNRFSPKSPDKAHLNLHINSLELGDSAVYFCASSQVGGFTGELFFGEGSRLTVL.

The chain employs TRBV10-3 and TRBJ1-2; 8 bases are shared with TRBD1. The CDR3 extends over 16 amino acids. Germline V gives CDR1 ENHRY, CDR2 SYGVKD. The trim removed 3 bases at V and 6 bases at J, leaving 12 bases unmatched. In DNA, the CDR3 is TGTGCCATCAGTGAAAGGGGGACAGGACCTAAAGATGGCTACACCTTC. It encodes CAISERGTGPKDGYTF.

In this sample, this clonotype turned up many times. The V gene is TRBV29-1, the J gene TRBJ1-6; 9 bases line up with TRBD1. V dropped 6 bases and J dropped 10; count of bases not matched to a gene: 7. Germline V gene data show CDR1 as SQVTM and CDR2 as ANQGSEA. The CDR3 is 13 residues long. CDR3 region: CSVQGATGSPLHF. CDR3 bases: TGCAGCGTACAGGGGGCTACAGGGTCACCCCTCCACTTT. The full variable domain, with the rest looked up from reference TRBV29-1 and TRBJ1-6, is SAVISQKPSRDICQRGTSLTIQCQVDSQVTMMFWYRQQPGQSLTLIATANQGSEATYESGFVIDKFPISRPNLTFSTLTVSNMSPEDSSIYLCSVQGATGSPLHFGNGTRLTVT.

The CDR3 sequence is CASSWVAAEQFF. Written as DNA, the CDR3 is TGTGCCAGCAGCTGGGTAGCGGCTGAGCAGTTCTTC. This chain links TRBV7-8 with TRBJ2-1, with a tentative D call TRBD2 (6 bases). This CDR3 is built from 12 residues. V lost 4 bases and J lost 9, with 10 bases in between. Germline lookup yields CDR1 SGHVS and CDR2 FQNEAQ.

This clonotype showed up just a few times. The CDR3: CASSPRGEAGYSYNEQFF. For the CDR3, the DNA is TGTGCCAGCAGTCCCCGGGGGGAAGCGGGGTACTCCTACAATGAGCAGTTCTTC. The chain employs TRBV27 and TRBJ2-1; 7 nucleotides line up with TRBD2. Germline assignment: CDR1 MNHEY and CDR2 SMNVEV (reference sequence). The ends lost 5 bases at V and 0 bases at J; junction bases unmatched: 13. The CDR3 is made up of 18 amino acids.

This clonotype has only a few counts. The rearrangement uses TRBV7-2 and TRBJ1-5, with 7 bases fitting TRBD1. Trimming took 2 bases from V and 11 from J; bases not matched to a gene: 12. The CDR3 is made up of 15 amino acids. Germline CDR1 SGHTA, CDR2 FQGNSA. CDR3 sequence: CASSLWGDSFSTQHF. As DNA, the CDR3 is TGTGCCAGCAGCTTATGGGGGGACAGCTTTTCGACCCAGCATTTT.

This clonotype was seen at least ten times. The chain recombines TRBV9 with TRBJ2-2; D is unclear. Germline assignment: CDR1 SGDLS and CDR2 YYNGEE. This CDR3 is 14 amino acids long. Deletions cut 0 bases from V and 2 bases from J, with 5 bases between. CDR3 sequence: CASSVARNTGELFF. The CDR3 DNA sequence: TGTGCCAGCAGCGTAGCCCGCAACACCGGGGAGCTGTTTTTT.